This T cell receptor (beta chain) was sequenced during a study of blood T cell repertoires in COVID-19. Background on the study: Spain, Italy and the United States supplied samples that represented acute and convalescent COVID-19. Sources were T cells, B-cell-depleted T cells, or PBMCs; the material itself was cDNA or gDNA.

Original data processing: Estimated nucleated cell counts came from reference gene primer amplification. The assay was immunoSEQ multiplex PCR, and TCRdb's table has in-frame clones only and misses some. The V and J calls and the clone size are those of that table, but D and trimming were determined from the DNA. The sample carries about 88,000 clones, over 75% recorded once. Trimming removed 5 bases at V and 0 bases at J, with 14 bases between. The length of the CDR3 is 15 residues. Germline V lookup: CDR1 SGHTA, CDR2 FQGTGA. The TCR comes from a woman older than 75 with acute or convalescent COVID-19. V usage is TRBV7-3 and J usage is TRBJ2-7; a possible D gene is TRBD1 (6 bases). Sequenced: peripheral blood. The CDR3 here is CASSPGVGLSYEQYF. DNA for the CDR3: TGTGCCAGCAGCCCAGGGGTGGGCCTCTCCTACGAGCAGTACTTC.